These T cell receptor beta chains were read from a single sample in a study of blood T cell repertoires in COVID-19. TCRdb's copy holds only in-frame clones and misses some; the assay was immunoSEQ multiplex PCR. The sample contains some 180,000 clones, approximately 90% of which appear only once. Sequences were obtained from peripheral blood. These receptors were collected from a man aged 50 to 60 with COVID-19, enrolled during active disease. The CDR3 runs from the conserved cysteine through the conserved F or W. The order of the fields is clone size, V gene, J gene, D gene, CDR3 DNA, CDR3 protein. D genes are given only for firm matches. Rows may omit the clone size; those that give it use once, few, many or a size class.

NA	TRBV5-6	TRBJ1-3	NA	TGTGCCAGCAGCTTGCGGACATCGCTCCGAAACACCATATATTTT	CASSLRTSLRNTIYF
NA	TRBV2	TRBJ2-4	NA	TGTGCCAGCAGTGAATCAGGGTGGCTCCTTTACTTC	CASSESGWLLYF
NA	TRBV5-1	TRBJ1-1	NA	TGCGCCAGCAGCTTGGTGCCGGGAATGAACACTGAAGCTTTCTTT	CASSLVPGMNTEAFF
NA	TRBV5-6	TRBJ2-7	TRBD1	TGTGCCAGCAGCTTTTCCGGGACAGGGGTCTACGAGCAGTACTTC	CASSFSGTGVYEQYF
NA	TRBV7-3	TRBJ2-2	TRBD1	TGTGCCAGCAGCCAACCGACAGGGGGGACCGGGGAGCTGTTTTTT	CASSQPTGGTGELFF
NA	TRBV30	TRBJ1-2	TRBD1	TGTGCCTGGAGTGTACTCGTGACAGGGGCGGGCGGCTACACCTTC	CAWSVLVTGAGGYTF
NA	TRBV29-1	TRBJ2-7	NA	TGCAGCGTTGACAGGGGAAACGAGCAGTACTTC	CSVDRGNEQYF
NA	TRBV7-6	TRBJ2-1	TRBD2	TGTGCCAGCAGCCCTACTAGCGGGAGGTCCTACAATGAGCAGTTCTTC	CASSPTSGRSYNEQFF
once	TRBV11-1	TRBJ2-1	TRBD2	TGTGCCAGCAGCTTAGAGGGACTAGCGGTCCGAGGGGGGCAGTTCTTC	CASSLEGLAVRGGQFF
many	TRBV2	TRBJ1-5	NA	TGTGCCACCAGGACGGGGTTGCATCAGCCCCAGCATTTT	CATRTGLHQPQHF
NA	TRBV7-9	TRBJ1-3	NA	TGTGCCAGCAGCTTATCGGGGTCTGGAAACACCATATATTTT	CASSLSGSGNTIYF
few	TRBV7-9	TRBJ2-5	TRBD2	TGTGCCAGCAGCACAGGACTAGCGGGGAACCAAGAGACCCAGTACTTC	CASSTGLAGNQETQYF
many	TRBV3-1/TRBV3-2	TRBJ1-4	NA	TGTGCCAGCAGCCAGACAGCAACTAATGAAAAACTGTTTTTT	CASSQTATNEKLFF
NA	TRBV6-2/TRBV6-3	TRBJ2-3	NA	TGTGCCAGCAGTTATAGTCCAGCGGACACAGATACGCAGTATTTT	CASSYSPADTDTQYF
NA	TRBV29-1	TRBJ1-4	NA	TGCAGCGTTAGGCGGGAGGGCGAAAAACTGTTTTTT	CSVRREGEKLFF
few	TRBV7-8	TRBJ2-7	NA	TGTGCCAGCAGCTTAGGGGGGGGCCTCTCCTACGAGCAGTACTTC	CASSLGGGLSYEQYF
NA	TRBV18	TRBJ1-2	TRBD1	TGTGCCAGCTCACCGCGGGACAGGTCGAACTATGGCTACACCTTC	CASSPRDRSNYGYTF
once	TRBV7-3	TRBJ1-1	NA	TGTGCCAGCAGCTCATCGGGGGGGCCGTTTTCGAACACTGAAGCTTTCTTT	CASSSSGGPFSNTEAFF
NA	TRBV7-7	TRBJ2-7	NA	TGTGCTAGCAGCTTGGACATCTACGAGCAGTACTTC	CASSLDIYEQYF
NA	TRBV7-6	TRBJ2-7	NA	TGTGCCAGCAGCTTAGTTGGAACTAGCTACGAGCAGTACTTC	CASSLVGTSYEQYF
NA	TRBV6-2/TRBV6-3	TRBJ2-7	NA	TGTGCCAGCAGTTATGGGCAGGGAAGCTACGAGCAGTACTTC	CASSYGQGSYEQYF
NA	TRBV5-6	TRBJ1-1	NA	TGTGCCAGCAGCTTGGCGGTCAGGGCCCTCGAGGCGGCTTTCTTT	CASSLAVRALEAAFF
NA	TRBV7-9	TRBJ2-2	TRBD1	TGTGCCAGCATCAGAGCGAGGACAGGGGGCGGAACCGGGGAGCTGTTTTTT	CASIRARTGGGTGELFF
NA	TRBV19	TRBJ1-5	TRBD1	TGTGCCAGTAGTTCTAGTCCGGGACAGCAAAATCAGCCCCAGCATTTT	CASSSSPGQQNQPQHF